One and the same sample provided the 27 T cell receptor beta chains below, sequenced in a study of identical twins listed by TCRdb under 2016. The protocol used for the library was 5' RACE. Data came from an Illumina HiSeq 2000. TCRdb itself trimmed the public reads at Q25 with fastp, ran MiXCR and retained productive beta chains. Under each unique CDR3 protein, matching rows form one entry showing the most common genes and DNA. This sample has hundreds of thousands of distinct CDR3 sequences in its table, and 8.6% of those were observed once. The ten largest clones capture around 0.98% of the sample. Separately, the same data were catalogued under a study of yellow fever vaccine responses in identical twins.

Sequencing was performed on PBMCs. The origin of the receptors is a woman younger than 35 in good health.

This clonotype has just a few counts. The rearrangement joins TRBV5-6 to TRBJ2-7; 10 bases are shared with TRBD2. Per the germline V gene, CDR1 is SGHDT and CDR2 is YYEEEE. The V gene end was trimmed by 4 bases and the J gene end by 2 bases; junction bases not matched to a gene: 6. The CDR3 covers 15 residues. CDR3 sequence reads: CASSPASGRPYEQYF. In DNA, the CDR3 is TGTGCCAGCAGCCCTGCTAGCGGGAGACCCTACGAGCAGTACTTC.

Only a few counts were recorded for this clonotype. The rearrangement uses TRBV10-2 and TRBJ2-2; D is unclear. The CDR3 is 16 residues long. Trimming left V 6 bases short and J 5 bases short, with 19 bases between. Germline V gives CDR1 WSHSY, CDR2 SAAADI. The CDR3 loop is CASRNPSAVGTGELFF. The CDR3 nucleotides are TGCGCCAGCAGGAATCCCTCGGCAGTTGGTACCGGGGAGCTGTTTTTT.

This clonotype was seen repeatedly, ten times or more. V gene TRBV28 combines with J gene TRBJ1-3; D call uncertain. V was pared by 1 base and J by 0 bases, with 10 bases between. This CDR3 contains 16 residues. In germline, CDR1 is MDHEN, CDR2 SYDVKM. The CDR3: CASSLYHSSSGNTIYF. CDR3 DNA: TGTGCCAGCAGTTTATACCACAGCTCCTCTGGAAACACCATATATTTT.

The CDR3 bases are TGTGCCAGCAGGGGGTACACCGGGACAGGGAAAAGCTGGCAGTACTTC. It codes for CASRGYTGTGKSWQYF. This sequence joins TRBV28 and TRBJ2-7; 9 bases agree with TRBD1. V shed 6 bases and J 9 bases; nucleotides not matched to a gene: 18. This CDR3 spans 16 amino acids. Per the germline V gene, CDR1 is MDHEN and CDR2 is SYDVKM.

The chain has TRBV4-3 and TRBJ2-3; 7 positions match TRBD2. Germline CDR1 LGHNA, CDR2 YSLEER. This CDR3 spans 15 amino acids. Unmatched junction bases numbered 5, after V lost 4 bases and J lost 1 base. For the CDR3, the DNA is TGCGCCAGCAGCCCGAAAGCGGGACGCACAGATACGCAGTATTTT. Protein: CASSPKAGRTDTQYF.

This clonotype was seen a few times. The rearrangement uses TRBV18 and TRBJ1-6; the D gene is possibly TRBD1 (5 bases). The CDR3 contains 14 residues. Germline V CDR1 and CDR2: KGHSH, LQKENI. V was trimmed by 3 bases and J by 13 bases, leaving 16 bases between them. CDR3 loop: CASSPSGASGPLHF. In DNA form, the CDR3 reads TGTGCCAGCTCACCGAGCGGGGCCTCGGGGCCCCTCCACTTT.

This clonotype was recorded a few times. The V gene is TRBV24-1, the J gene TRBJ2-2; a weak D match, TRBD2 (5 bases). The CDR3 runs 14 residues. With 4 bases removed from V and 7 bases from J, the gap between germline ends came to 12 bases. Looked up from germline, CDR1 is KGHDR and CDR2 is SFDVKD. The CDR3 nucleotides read TGTGCCACCAGTGAGCTCAGAGAGGGCGGGGAGCTGTTTTTT. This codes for CATSELREGGELFF.

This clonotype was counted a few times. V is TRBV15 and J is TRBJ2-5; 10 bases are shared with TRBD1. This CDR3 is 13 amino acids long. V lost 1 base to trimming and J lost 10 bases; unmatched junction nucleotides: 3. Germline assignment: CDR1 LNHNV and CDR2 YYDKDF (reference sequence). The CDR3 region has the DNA TGTGCCACCAGCAGAGGGGACAGGGGCGGCCAGTACTTC. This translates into CATSRGDRGGQYF.

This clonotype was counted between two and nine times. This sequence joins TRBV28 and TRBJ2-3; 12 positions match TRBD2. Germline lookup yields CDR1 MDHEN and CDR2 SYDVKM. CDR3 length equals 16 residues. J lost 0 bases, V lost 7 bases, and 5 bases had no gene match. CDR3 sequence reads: CASKGTSGSSTDTQYF. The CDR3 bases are TGTGCCAGCAAGGGGACTAGCGGGTCTAGCACAGATACGCAGTATTTT.

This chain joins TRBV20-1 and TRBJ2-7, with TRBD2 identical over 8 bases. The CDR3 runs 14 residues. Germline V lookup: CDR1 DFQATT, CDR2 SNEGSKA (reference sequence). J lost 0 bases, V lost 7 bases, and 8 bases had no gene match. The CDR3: CSVAGGALSYEQYF. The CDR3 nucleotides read TGCAGTGTCGCCGGGGGGGCCCTCTCCTACGAGCAGTACTTC.

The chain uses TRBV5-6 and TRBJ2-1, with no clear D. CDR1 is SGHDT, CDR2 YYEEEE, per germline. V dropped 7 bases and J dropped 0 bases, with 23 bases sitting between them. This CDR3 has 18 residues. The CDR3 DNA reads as TGTGCCAGCGGCTCCCGGCACAGCCTTATACTCTCCTACAATGAGCAGTTCTTC. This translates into CASGSRHSLILSYNEQFF.

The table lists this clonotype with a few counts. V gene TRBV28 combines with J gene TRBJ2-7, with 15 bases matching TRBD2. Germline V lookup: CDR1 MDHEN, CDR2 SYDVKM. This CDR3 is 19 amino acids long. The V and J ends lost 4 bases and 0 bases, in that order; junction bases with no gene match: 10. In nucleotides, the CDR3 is TGTGCCAGCAGTTCCCCCGGGACTAGCGGGAGGCAAAGCTCCTACGAGCAGTACTTC. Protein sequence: CASSSPGTSGRQSSYEQYF.

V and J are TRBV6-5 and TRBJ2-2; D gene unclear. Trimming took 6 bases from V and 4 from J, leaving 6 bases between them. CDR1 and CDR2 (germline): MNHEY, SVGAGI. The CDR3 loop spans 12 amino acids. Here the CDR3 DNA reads TGTGCCAGCAGACTCGGCACCGGGGAGCTGTTTTTT. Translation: CASRLGTGELFF.

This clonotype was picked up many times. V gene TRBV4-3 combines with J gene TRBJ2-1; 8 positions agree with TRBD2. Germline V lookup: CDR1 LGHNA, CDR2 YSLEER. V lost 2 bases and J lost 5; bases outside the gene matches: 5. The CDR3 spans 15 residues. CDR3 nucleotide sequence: TGCGCCAGCAGCCAATTAGCGGGAATAAACAATGAGCAGTTCTTC. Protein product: CASSQLAGINNEQFF.

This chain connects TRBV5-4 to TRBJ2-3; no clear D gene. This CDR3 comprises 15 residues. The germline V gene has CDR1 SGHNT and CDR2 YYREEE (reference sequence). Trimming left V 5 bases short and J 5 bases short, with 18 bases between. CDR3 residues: CASRGDRLAGDTQYF. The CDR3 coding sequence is TGTGCCAGCAGAGGCGATCGGCTGGCAGGAGATACGCAGTATTTT.

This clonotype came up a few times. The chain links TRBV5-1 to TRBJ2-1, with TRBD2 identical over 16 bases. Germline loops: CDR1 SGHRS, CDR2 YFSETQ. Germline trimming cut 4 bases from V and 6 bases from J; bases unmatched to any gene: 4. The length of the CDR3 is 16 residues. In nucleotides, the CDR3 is TGCGCCAGCAGCATTGGGACTAGCGGGGGGGTCAATGAGCAGTTCTTC. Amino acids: CASSIGTSGGVNEQFF.

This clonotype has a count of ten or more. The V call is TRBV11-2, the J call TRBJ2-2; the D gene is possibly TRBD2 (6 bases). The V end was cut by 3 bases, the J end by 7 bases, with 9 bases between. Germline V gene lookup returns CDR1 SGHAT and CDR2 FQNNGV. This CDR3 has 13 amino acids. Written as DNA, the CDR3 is TGTGCCAGCAGCTTGAAGGGAGGCGGGGAGCTGTTTTTT. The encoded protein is CASSLKGGGELFF.

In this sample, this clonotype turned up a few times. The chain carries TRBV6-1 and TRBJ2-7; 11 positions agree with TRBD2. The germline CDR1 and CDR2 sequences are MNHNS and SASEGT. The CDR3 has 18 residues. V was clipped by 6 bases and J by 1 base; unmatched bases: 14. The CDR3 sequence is CASSRGLAGGPISYEQYF. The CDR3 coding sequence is TGTGCCAGCAGCCGCGGGCTAGCGGGAGGACCGATATCCTACGAGCAGTACTTC.

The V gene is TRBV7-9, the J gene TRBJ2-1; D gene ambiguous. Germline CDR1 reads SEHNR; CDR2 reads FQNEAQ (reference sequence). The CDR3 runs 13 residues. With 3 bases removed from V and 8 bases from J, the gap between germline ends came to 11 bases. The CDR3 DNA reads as TGTGCCAGCAGCTTTCGTTTACAAGATGAGCAGTTCTTC. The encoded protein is CASSFRLQDEQFF.

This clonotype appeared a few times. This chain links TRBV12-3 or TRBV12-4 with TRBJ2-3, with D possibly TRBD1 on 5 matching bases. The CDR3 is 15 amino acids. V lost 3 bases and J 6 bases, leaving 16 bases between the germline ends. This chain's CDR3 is CASSFPGHPGDTQYF. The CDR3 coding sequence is TGTGCCAGCAGTTTCCCAGGGCACCCCGGGGATACGCAGTATTTT.

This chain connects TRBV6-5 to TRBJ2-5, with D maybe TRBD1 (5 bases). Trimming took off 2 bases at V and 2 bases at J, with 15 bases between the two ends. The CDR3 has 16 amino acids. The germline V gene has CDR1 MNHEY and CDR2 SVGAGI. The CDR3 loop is CASSYHDRLKQETQYF. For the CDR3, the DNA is TGTGCCAGCAGTTACCATGACAGACTGAAGCAAGAGACCCAGTACTTC.

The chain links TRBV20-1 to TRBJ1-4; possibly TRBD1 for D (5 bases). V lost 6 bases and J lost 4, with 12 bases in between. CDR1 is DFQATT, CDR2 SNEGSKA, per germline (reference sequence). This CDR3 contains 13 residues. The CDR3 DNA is TGCAGTGCCCCCGGACAAGTTAATGAAAAACTGTTTTTT. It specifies CSAPGQVNEKLFF.

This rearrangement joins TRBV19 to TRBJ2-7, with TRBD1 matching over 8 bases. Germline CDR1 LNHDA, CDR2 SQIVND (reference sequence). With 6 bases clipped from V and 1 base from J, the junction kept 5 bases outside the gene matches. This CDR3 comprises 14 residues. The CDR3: CASRPRTGSYEQYF. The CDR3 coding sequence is TGTGCCAGTAGGCCGAGGACAGGGTCCTACGAGCAGTACTTC.

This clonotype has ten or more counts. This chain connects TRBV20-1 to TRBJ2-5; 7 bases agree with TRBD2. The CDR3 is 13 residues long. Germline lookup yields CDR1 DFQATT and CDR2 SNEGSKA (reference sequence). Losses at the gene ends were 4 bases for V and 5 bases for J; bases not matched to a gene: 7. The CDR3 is CSANSGTTETQYF. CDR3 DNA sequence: TGCAGTGCTAACTCCGGGACTACGGAGACCCAGTACTTC.

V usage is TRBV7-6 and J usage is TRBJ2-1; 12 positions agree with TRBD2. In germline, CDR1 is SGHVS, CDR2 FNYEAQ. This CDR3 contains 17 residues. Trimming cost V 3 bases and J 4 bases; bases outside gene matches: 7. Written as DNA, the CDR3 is TGTGCCAGCAGCTTCTCCTCTAGCGGGGGGGATTACAATGAGCAGTTCTTC. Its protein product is CASSFSSSGGDYNEQFF.

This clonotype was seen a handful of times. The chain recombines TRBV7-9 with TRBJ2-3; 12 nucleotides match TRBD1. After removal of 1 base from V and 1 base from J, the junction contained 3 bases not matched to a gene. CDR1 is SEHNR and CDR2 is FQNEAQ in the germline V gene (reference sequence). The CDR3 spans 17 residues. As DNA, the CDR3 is TGTGCCAGCAGCTTAGGGGACAGGGGGCTTGGCACAGATACGCAGTATTTT. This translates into CASSLGDRGLGTDTQYF.

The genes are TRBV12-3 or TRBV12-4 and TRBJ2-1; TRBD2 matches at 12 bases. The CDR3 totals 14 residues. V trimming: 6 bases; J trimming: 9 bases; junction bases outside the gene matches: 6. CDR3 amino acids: CASSGLAGWSEQFF. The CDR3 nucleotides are TGTGCCAGCAGCGGACTAGCGGGATGGTCTGAGCAGTTCTTC.